The subject of this entry is one T cell receptor beta chain. What it binds is unknown. Each donor was healthy, and each was a bone marrow donor. The PCR had 60 Vbeta and 13 Jbeta primers. Repertoires were generated with immunoSEQ multiplex PCR, while TCRdb's copy carries only in-frame clones and drops some. This table has 85,000 to 100,000 clones, more than 55% appearing once. The V end was cut by 4 bases, the J end by 4 bases, with 14 bases between. Looked up from germline, CDR1 is LGHNA and CDR2 is YSLEER. The CDR3 runs to 15 residues. This entry belongs to a study of cytomegalovirus exposure and HLA in healthy donors. Regarding the study as a whole: A reported reduction in N-insertions relative to the approximately 600-donor mean was seen in an Asian-associated ancestry cluster in a later analysis.

This TCR was sampled from a human donor in good health. The chain uses TRBV4-3 and TRBJ2-1; D gene uncertain. Sequenced sample: PBMCs. CDR3 sequence (DNA): TGCGCCAGCAGCCCGACCCATACGACATACAATGAGCAGTTCTTC. The encoded protein is CASSPTHTTYNEQFF.